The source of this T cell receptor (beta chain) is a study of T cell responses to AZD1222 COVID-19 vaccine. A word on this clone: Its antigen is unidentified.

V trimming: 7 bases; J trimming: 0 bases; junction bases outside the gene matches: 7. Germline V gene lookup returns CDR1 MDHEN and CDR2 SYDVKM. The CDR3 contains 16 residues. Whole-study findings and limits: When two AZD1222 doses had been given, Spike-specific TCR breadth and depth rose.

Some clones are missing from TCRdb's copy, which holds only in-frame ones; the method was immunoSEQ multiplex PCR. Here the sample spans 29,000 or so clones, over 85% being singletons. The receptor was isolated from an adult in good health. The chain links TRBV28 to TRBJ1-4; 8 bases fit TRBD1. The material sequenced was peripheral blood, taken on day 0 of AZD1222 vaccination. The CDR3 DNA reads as TGTGCCAGCACCCACGACAGGGGTGCAACTAATGAAAAACTGTTTTTT. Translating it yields CASTHDRGATNEKLFF. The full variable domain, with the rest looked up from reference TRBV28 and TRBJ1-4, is DVKVTQSSRYLVKRTGEKVFLECVQDMDHENMFWYRQDPGLGLRLIYFSYDVKMKEKGDIPEGYSVSREKKERFSLILESASTNQTSMYLCASTHDRGATNEKLFFGSGTQLSVL.